This T cell receptor (beta chain) was recovered during a study of tumor-infiltrating lymphocytes in primary liver carcinoma. Background on the study: Patients were both men and women, whose ages ran from 30 to 69 years. Study-level results: Blood trailed tumors significantly in top-250-clone fraction (p = 0.039). Each sample was bulk and unsorted; consequently, CD4+ and CD8+ repertoires were not compared.

TCR beta cDNA was prepared out of roughly 500 ng total RNA by means of a constant-region primer. Employing slightly modified ARM-PCR, three nested multiplex PCR rounds were run, and these gave rise to the TCR beta libraries. Investigators reported that the first two PCR rounds, at around 9 cycles each, used TRBV1-TRBV30 forward primers with a C-beta reverse primer. Using its own MiXCR run on the multiplex PCR reads, TCRdb lists one record per CDR3 protein. The sample records around 210,000 distinct CDR3 sequences, about 61% being singletons. Comments on this clonotype: Its specificity is unknown. A much bigger clone sits one base away, suggesting this may be a read error.

Germline loops: CDR1 SGHDN, CDR2 FVKESK. The CDR3 consists of 15 residues. Blood RNA came from unsorted whole blood; germline DNA was also extracted. Material for sequencing was peripheral blood. This chain uses TRBV14 with TRBJ1-2; 7 nucleotides agree with TRBD1. The sequence was collected from a woman aged 55-69 years with primary liver carcinoma and hepatitis B virus infection. The CDR3 protein is CASSQDHNYRGPTGF. The DNA of the CDR3 is TGTGCCAGCAGCCAAGATCATAACTACAGGGGCCCCACCGGCTTC.